This TCR beta chain was sequenced for a study of metastatic and nonmetastatic thyroid tumors. This clone was seen at least ten times. No patient had received any treatment before thyroid surgery. The trim removed 4 bases at V and 3 bases at J, leaving 0 bases unmatched. CDR1 is GTSNPN and CDR2 is SVGIG in the germline V gene (reference sequence). The CDR3 length is 12 residues. MiXCR re-clonotyped the PCR reads for TCRdb. This table has roughly 25,000 clones, about 15% appearing once. The sequence was obtained from a female donor with papillary thyroid cancer or a benign thyroid nodule (not recorded which). Some clones in this sample may be carry-over from other donors' samples. The sample was blood. This rearrangement joins TRBV30 to TRBJ2-7, with TRBD2 matching over 10 bases. CDR3 sequence: CAWTSGSYEQYF. The CDR3, as DNA: TGTGCCTGGACTAGCGGGAGCTACGAGCAGTACTTC.